A selection of T cell receptor beta chains follows, all from one sample in a study of blood T cells in healthy people across ages. From the 5' RACE reads, TCRdb called clonotypes with MiXCR, one entry per CDR3 protein. Of 1.2 million to 1.5 million distinct CDR3 sequences in the sample, almost 60% were seen once. The material sequenced was blood. These receptors came from a man between 18 and 29 years old in good health. The CDR3 runs from the conserved cysteine through the conserved F or W. The D gene is left open where the match is weak. Expanded clones are given a class, and other clones once, few, many or no size at all.

TRBV20-1	TRBJ2-1	TRBD2	-	TGCAGTGCTCCGGGACTAGGGGTGAGTGAGCAGTTCTTC	CSAPGLGVSEQFF
TRBV20-1	TRBJ1-6	-	-	TGCAGTGCTAGAAAGTCACGCTATAATTCACCCCTCCACTTT	CSARKSRYNSPLHF
TRBV27	TRBJ2-1	-	-	TGTGCCAGCACCGCGTTTAAAGGGAGAAATGAGCAGTTCTTC	CASTAFKGRNEQFF
TRBV5-4	TRBJ2-7	TRBD2	few	TGTGCCAGCAGCTTGCTGACTAGCGGGTCATCCTACGAGCAGTACTTC	CASSLLTSGSSYEQYF
TRBV7-2	TRBJ2-7	TRBD1	few	TGTGCCAGCAGACGGGACAGGCCCTACGAGCAGTACTTC	CASRRDRPYEQYF
TRBV20-1	TRBJ2-7	TRBD2	-	TGCAGTGCTGGAGGGACTAGATTTTCCGAGCAGTACTTC	CSAGGTRFSEQYF
TRBV12-5	TRBJ2-7	-	-	TGTGCTAGTGCCCAATTGCGAGGATTAGCGGCTAACACCCAGGACGAGCAGTACTTC	CASAQLRGLAANTQDEQYF
TRBV7-2	TRBJ1-5	-	-	TGTGCCAGCAGCGGCAAAGCAGGGCCTCCGGGGCCCCAGCATTTT	CASSGKAGPPGPQHF
TRBV29-1	TRBJ2-7	TRBD2	-	TGCAGCGTGTCTAGCGGGGGTAACTACGAGCAGTACTTC	CSVSSGGNYEQYF
TRBV3-1	TRBJ2-3	-	few	TGTGCCAGCAGCGAGGCAACTACAGATACGCAGTATTTT	CASSEATTDTQYF
TRBV27	TRBJ2-1	TRBD1	-	TGTGCCAGCAGTAACCTCGGGGACAGGGGAAATGAGCAGTTCTTC	CASSNLGDRGNEQFF
TRBV4-3	TRBJ2-3	-	-	TGCGCCAGCAGCCAGAGTTCGGTTAGGGGTAGCACAGATACGCAGTATTTT	CASSQSSVRGSTDTQYF
TRBV3-1	TRBJ2-1	TRBD2	once	TGTGCCAGCAGCCAAGTTCCCCGGGGCGGGGGGGCTCGGAATGAGCAGTTCTTC	CASSQVPRGGGARNEQFF
TRBV11-3	TRBJ2-7	TRBD1	-	TGTGCCAGCAGCCCGAGTCCGGGACAGGGTTACGAGCAGTACTTC	CASSPSPGQGYEQYF
TRBV29-1	TRBJ2-1	-	few	TGCAGCGTCTATGAGGACGGCTACAATGAGCAGTTCTTC	CSVYEDGYNEQFF
TRBV12-3/TRBV12-4	TRBJ2-6	-	-	TGTGCCAGCAGTTTTGGTAGGGAAAGGGTGGTCTCTGGGGCCAACGTCCTGACTTTC	CASSFGRERVVSGANVLTF
TRBV20-1	TRBJ2-7	-	-	TGCAGTGCTGGGGGGGGGCGACTGGAAAGCCCCTACGAGCAGTACTTC	CSAGGGRLESPYEQYF
TRBV7-2	TRBJ2-7	-	few	TGTGCCAGCAGCTTAGCTGGCAGTGGGCGCGAGCAGTACTTC	CASSLAGSGREQYF
TRBV11-2	TRBJ2-7	-	few	TGTGCCAGCAGCTTAAAGGAAGGGGGTGAGCAGTACTTC	CASSLKEGGEQYF
TRBV7-9	TRBJ2-1	-	-	TGTGCCAGCAGCTTAGCCCGGTCAACCAACTACAATGAGCAGTTCTTC	CASSLARSTNYNEQFF
TRBV7-9	TRBJ2-1	-	-	TGTGCCAGCAGCTTTAGTTACGCCTCCTACAATGAGCAGTTCTTC	CASSFSYASYNEQFF
TRBV6-1	TRBJ2-7	-	few	TGTGCCAGCAGTGAACGTGAGACATTTACCTACGAGCAGTACTTC	CASSERETFTYEQYF
TRBV9	TRBJ1-2	-	-	TGTGCCAGCAGCGTAGGTTTCGTTGGACAGCTAACTGACTATGGCTACACCTTC	CASSVGFVGQLTDYGYTF
TRBV12-3/TRBV12-4	TRBJ2-7	TRBD1	-	TGTGCCAGCAGTTTCGAGGACAGGACCTACGAGCAGTACTTC	CASSFEDRTYEQYF
TRBV9	TRBJ2-3	-	-	TGTGCCAGCAGCCCAAGACAGGCCGAAGATACGCAGTATTTT	CASSPRQAEDTQYF
TRBV10-3	TRBJ2-7	-	-	TGTGCCACCCGGGACTCCGACTACGAGCAGTACTTC	CATRDSDYEQYF
TRBV2	TRBJ2-5	TRBD2	-	TGTGCCAGCAGGGACTCTAGCGGGAGTTGGAGAGAGACCCAGTACTTC	CASRDSSGSWRETQYF
TRBV10-3	TRBJ1-1	-	-	TGTGCCATCACGGGCCAGGCCAACACTGAAGCTTTCTTT	CAITGQANTEAFF
TRBV29-1	TRBJ2-1	TRBD1	few	TGCAGCGTTGATAAGGCAGGGGGATACAATGAGCAGTTCTTC	CSVDKAGGYNEQFF
TRBV6-2/TRBV6-3	TRBJ1-2	-	-	TGTGCCAGTAAGGACATACTCCATGGCTACACCTTC	CASKDILHGYTF
TRBV20-1	TRBJ2-5	-	-	TGCAGTGCCCCGGACAGCATCCAAGAGACCCAGTACTTC	CSAPDSIQETQYF
TRBV11-1	TRBJ1-2	-	-	TGTGCCAGCAGCCCCCCCGGTGCGGTCTATGGCTACACCTTC	CASSPPGAVYGYTF
TRBV27	TRBJ1-5	-	-	TGTGCCAGCAGTTTATCATGGTTGGGGGCACAGCCCCAGCATTTT	CASSLSWLGAQPQHF
TRBV7-6	TRBJ2-2	-	-	TGTGCCAGCAGCTTAGGGTCCGGGGGACACGGCACCGGGGAGCTGTTTTTT	CASSLGSGGHGTGELFF
TRBV20-1	TRBJ2-7	TRBD1	-	TGCAGTGCTAGTGGACAGGGATTCTACGAGCAGTACTTC	CSASGQGFYEQYF
TRBV24-1	TRBJ2-1	-	few	TGTGCCACCAGTGATTTGTCTGCGGATGAGCAGTTCTTC	CATSDLSADEQFF
TRBV2	TRBJ2-7	-	-	TGTGCCAGGAAAACTAGTACCCAGTACTTC	CARKTSTQYF
TRBV7-9	TRBJ1-2	TRBD1	-	TGTGCCAGCATGTCCCGAGACAGGGAACCTTATGGCTACACCTTC	CASMSRDREPYGYTF
TRBV7-8	TRBJ2-7	-	few	TGTGCCAGCAGCTTAGAGGGTGTCTACGAGCAGTACTTC	CASSLEGVYEQYF
TRBV6-5	TRBJ2-3	-	-	TGTGCCAGCAGCTCCAGGGTCTCTAGCACAGATACGCAGTATTTT	CASSSRVSSTDTQYF
TRBV7-8	TRBJ1-4	-	-	TGTGCCTCCAAAGGGCCGTATGACCAAAAACTGTTTTTT	CASKGPYDQKLFF
TRBV9	TRBJ2-3	-	-	TGCGCCAGCAGCCGAGAAGCGACAAGGGATACGCAGTATTTT	CASSREATRDTQYF
TRBV5-1	TRBJ2-4	-	-	TGCGCCAGCAGCGTACAGGAAGCCAAAAACATTCAGTACTTC	CASSVQEAKNIQYF
TRBV29-1	TRBJ1-3	-	-	TGCAGCGTTGTAGTAACAAACACCATATATTTT	CSVVVTNTIYF
TRBV7-9	TRBJ1-2	-	-	TGTGCTCCGTCAACAAGGGGGAATCGCTATGGCTACACCTTC	CAPSTRGNRYGYTF
TRBV11-2	TRBJ2-5	-	-	TGTGCCAGCAGTCGCATAGGTTCTTTGGAGACCCAGTACTTC	CASSRIGSLETQYF
TRBV20-1	TRBJ2-7	TRBD2	-	TGCAGTGCTAGACCGGGACTAGCGGGAGTAAGTGAGCAGTACTTC	CSARPGLAGVSEQYF
TRBV10-2	TRBJ2-3	-	-	TGCGCCAGCAGGGGCCCCGGGGGAGATACGCAGTATTTT	CASRGPGGDTQYF
TRBV6-5	TRBJ2-7	TRBD2	once	TGTGCCAGCAGTTCCGAAGCGGGAGTGGTTGTCTACGAGCAGTACTTC	CASSSEAGVVVYEQYF
TRBV2	TRBJ2-7	TRBD2	-	TGTGCCAGCAGTAGCGGGGGCCACTACGAGCAGTACTTC	CASSSGGHYEQYF
TRBV20-1	TRBJ2-1	TRBD1	few	TGCAGTGCTCGGACAGGGGGCCGGAATGAGCAGTTCTTC	CSARTGGRNEQFF
TRBV3-1	TRBJ1-2	-	once	TGTGCCAGCAGCCAAGTGTCTCAGGGATTTGAGGGCTACACCTTC	CASSQVSQGFEGYTF
TRBV12-3/TRBV12-4	TRBJ2-5	TRBD2	-	TGTGCCAGCAGCATCGGGGGGGTGGAGACCCAGTACTTC	CASSIGGVETQYF
TRBV4-3	TRBJ2-5	-	once	TGCGCCAGCCCTACAGCCTCGCCGGTCTGGCCCACTGAGGAGACCCAGTACTTC	CASPTASPVWPTEETQYF
TRBV20-1	TRBJ2-1	TRBD2	many	TGCAGTGCCCCACGGGGGGAGAGCTCCTACAATGAGCAGTTCTTC	CSAPRGESSYNEQFF
TRBV10-3	TRBJ2-7	-	-	TGTGCCATCGGGGACGGCTCCTACGAGCAGTACTTC	CAIGDGSYEQYF
TRBV2	TRBJ2-7	-	few	TGTGCCAGCAGCTCTGGACAGCCCGACCAGTACTTC	CASSSGQPDQYF
TRBV6-5	TRBJ2-2	-	-	TGTGCCAGCAGTTACTCCCAGGGGACCGGGGAGCTGTTTTTT	CASSYSQGTGELFF